This is a list of T cell receptor beta chains from one sample in a study of blood T cell repertoires in COVID-19. Using immunoSEQ multiplex PCR, the repertoire was profiled, and TCRdb retains in-frame clones only, with some absent. The sample records about 200,000 clones, around 89% being singletons. The sample was PBMCs or T cells enriched from blood (not recorded which). The receptor source for this set is a woman aged 18 to 35 who had recovered from COVID-19. The CDR3 runs from the conserved cysteine through the conserved F or W.

j_call v_call cdr3_length cdr3_aa
TRBJ1-6 TRBV27 14 CASSWGLTNSPLHF
TRBJ1-5 TRBV6-5 14 CASNPTGSNQPQHF
TRBJ1-2 TRBV5-1 15 CASSLEAGGRYGYTF
TRBJ1-4 TRBV9 15 CASSAPATGYEKLFF
TRBJ1-1 TRBV9 16 CASSVGQGAFDTEAFF
TRBJ1-3 TRBV29-1 14 CSATTDTSGNTIYF
TRBJ1-2 TRBV5-4 13 CASSWGGNYGYTF
TRBJ2-2 TRBV7-9 18 CASSLRLMRTKNTGELFF
TRBJ2-7 TRBV2 15 CASSPRTVSSYEQYF
TRBJ1-3 TRBV7-2 14 CASSLGASGNTIYF
TRBJ2-7 TRBV6-5 15 CASSSLQGASHEQYF
TRBJ2-5 TRBV9 18 CASSVGPGTREGEETQYF
TRBJ2-7 TRBV6-5 15 CASSYRGLSVAEQYF
TRBJ2-7 TRBV9 15 CASSAQGTGYDEQYF
TRBJ1-2 TRBV27 16 CASSPTPWEQVGGYTF
TRBJ2-5 TRBV29-1 13 CSAVRSFQETQYF